The T cell receptor beta chain described here comes from a study of control samples from healthy donors and cancer patients. The CDR3 length is 14 residues. Germline V gives CDR1 MNHEY, CDR2 SMNVEV (reference sequence). V was cut by 3 bases and J by 0 bases, with 8 bases left in between. The method was immunoSEQ multiplex PCR; TCRdb's version includes in-frame clones alone and lacks a portion of them. The repertoire holds 95,000 to 130,000 clones, with about 88% as singletons. The receptor was isolated from a woman between 65 and 79 years old in good health. The sequenced sample was blood. The chain carries TRBV27 and TRBJ1-2, with D possibly being TRBD1 (5 bases). In nucleotides, the CDR3 is TGTGCCAGCAGTTTGGGGGATTCTAACTATGGCTACACCTTC. As protein: CASSLGDSNYGYTF.